What follows is one T cell receptor beta chain and its context. Its antigen has not been determined. No base quality information exists; no much larger clone differs at one position. The record originates from a study of blood T cells in healthy people across ages (dated by TCRdb to 2015 to 2017). For the wider study: In model experiments, template switching captured about one uniquely barcoded TCR beta cDNA molecule for every two T cells. Using deep sequencing normalized with unique cDNA molecular identifiers, the study measured how TCR beta repertoire diversity changes with age. Using the same blood draw, the study looked at two additional independent replicas of 1 million unique cDNA reads for two donors, one aged 18 to 30 and the other aged 80 or older. Donors of different ages were randomly distributed across sequencing lanes to avoid experimental bias. Donors were grouped into four age groups: young (average approximately 16 years), middle-aged (approximately 41), aged (around 60) and long-lived (just over 80).

Systemically healthy Caucasian individuals from Russia, around 39 in total and aged roughly 6 to 100 years, were included as donors. Each donor gave roughly 11 milliliters of peripheral blood, drawn into EDTA-treated Vacutainer tubes. Ficoll-Paque density-gradient centrifugation was used to isolate PBMCs, with at least 6 million obtained per sample. Total RNA, at least 6 micrograms per sample, was extracted from PBMCs with Trizol reagent. For every donor, an aliquot of PBMCs went through flow cytometry to measure the percentages of naive CD45RAhigh/CD27high T cells. The method was 5' RACE. The sample was run on an Illumina HiSeq 2500. The second PCR ran for roughly 6 to 11 cycles and used a J-beta primer mix along with a sample-barcoded 5' primer. A template-switch 5' adaptor carrying 12 random nucleotides introduced a unique molecular identifier onto each TCR beta cDNA molecule. Each sample yielded at least 3 million CDR3-containing paired-end reads. First-strand cDNA synthesis was performed from all RNA using the Mint cDNA synthesis kit, with priming by a TRBC-specific oligonucleotide. After uracil-DNA glycosylase treatment, a first 18-cycle PCR used universal primers M1SS and BC2_uni_R on all cDNA. In the authors' own workflow: Normalization of each sample was performed by random selection of 1 million high-quality reads, each carrying a distinct molecular identifier. Reads with shared molecular identifiers were discarded instead of being binned into consensus sequences. MiTCR, set to a Q25 quality threshold and the strictest error-elimination algorithm, was used for CDR3 identification, clonotype clustering and error correction. A nonparametric unseen species model with Euler transformation was used to estimate a lower bound on total TCR beta diversity. Using fastp trimming at Q25 and MiXCR clonotype assembly, TCRdb reanalyzed the public sequencing data and kept in-frame beta chains. Identical CDR3 proteins give one entry, which carries the most common genes and DNA. TCRdb's processing, not the authors', yielded these V and J calls. The sample table contains roughly 1.4 million distinct CDR3 sequences; only one count was recorded for approximately 59% of them. About 6.3% of the sample comes from the top ten.

Broad study findings and their caveats: As age increased, observed TCR beta diversity per million T cells dropped in a roughly linear way, and a significant reduction was already evident by age approximately 40. Estimates of total diversity from one million sequenced T cells were regarded as lower bounds and underestimates. Since profiling was done on bulk unsorted PBMCs, naive and antigen-experienced compartments could not be conclusively compared. The percentage of naive T cells measured by flow cytometry correlated strongly with observed TCR beta diversity. Donor CMV infection status was unknown, potentially confounding age-related changes in expanded clonotypes. The long-lived group showed more naive CD4+ T cells, fewer expanded clones and increased TCR diversity than the aged group, suggesting age selection.

Taken from the germline V gene (reference sequence), the CDR1 and CDR2 loops are SGHAT and FQDESV. Trimming leaves V shorter by 5 bases and J shorter by 2 bases, with the junction holding 21 bases beyond the gene matches. The CDR3 covers 21 residues, taking in both the cysteine and the phenylalanine. Solely the CDR3 DNA is kept, with 63 bases framed from the first base. Recombination joined TRBV11-1 with TRBJ2-7, and TRBD2 aligns with 13 junction nucleotides. Sequences were obtained from blood. This TCR was recovered from a man aged 18 to 30 in good health. CDR3 sequence: CASSQTEPGLAGPTSTYEQYF. The DNA is as follows: TGTGCCAGCAGCCAAACCGAGCCGGGACTAGCGGGACCTACATCAACCTACGAGCAGTACTTC.